Listed below are T cell receptor beta chains from one sample, sequenced in a study of beta chain features in type 1 diabetes. Sequenced by immunoSEQ multiplex PCR; TCRdb stores in-frame clones only, minus some. The sample has 680,000 or so clones, about a sixth seen once; the top ten hold about 0.093%. What was sequenced was naive CD4+ T cells from blood. The receptors originated from a man aged 18-30 years in good health. The conserved cysteine and the conserved F or W are not part of the CDR3 here. The listing skips clone size in some rows; elsewhere it reads once, few, many or a size class.

v_gene: TRBV28
abundance: few
j_gene: TRBJ2-7
CDR3aa: ASRDWGLGQGEQY

v_gene: TRBV19
abundance: NA
j_gene: TRBJ1-1
CDR3aa: ASMVRNTEAF

v_gene: TRBV29-1
abundance: few
j_gene: TRBJ2-2
CDR3aa: SVEAGTGRNTGELF

v_gene: TRBV18
abundance: NA
j_gene: TRBJ1-2
CDR3aa: ASSPKGTNYGYT

v_gene: TRBV7-2
abundance: NA
j_gene: TRBJ2-5
CDR3aa: ASSLAGTLQETQY

v_gene: TRBV6-5
abundance: NA
j_gene: TRBJ1-4
CDR3aa: ASSYGVLLGGKLF

v_gene: TRBV6-5
abundance: NA
j_gene: TRBJ2-5
CDR3aa: ASSEQVYQETQY

v_gene: TRBV9
abundance: NA
j_gene: TRBJ1-4
CDR3aa: ASSVDPKLF

v_gene: TRBV7-9
abundance: few
j_gene: TRBJ1-4
CDR3aa: ASSQVQRINEKLF

v_gene: TRBV6-1
abundance: once
j_gene: TRBJ2-7
CDR3aa: ASSEVGQGYEQY

v_gene: TRBV9
abundance: once
j_gene: TRBJ2-1
CDR3aa: ASSPHSGVARGGNEQF

v_gene: TRBV7-9
abundance: NA
j_gene: TRBJ1-5
CDR3aa: ASSSSSSNQPQH

v_gene: TRBV7-9
abundance: NA
j_gene: TRBJ1-2
CDR3aa: ASSFTQQSEGYT

v_gene: TRBV7-2
abundance: NA
j_gene: TRBJ1-5
CDR3aa: ASSLAHATGPQH

v_gene: TRBV7-2
abundance: NA
j_gene: TRBJ1-5
CDR3aa: ASSSIGTGGQPQH

v_gene: TRBV5-4
abundance: few
j_gene: TRBJ2-5
CDR3aa: ASSLPGTFYQETQY

v_gene: TRBV5-6
abundance: few
j_gene: TRBJ2-5
CDR3aa: ASSSGTLIQETQY

v_gene: TRBV5-1
abundance: few
j_gene: TRBJ2-6
CDR3aa: ASSLERTSRSGANVLT

v_gene: TRBV2
abundance: many
j_gene: TRBJ1-4
CDR3aa: ASSDQGKGQKLF

v_gene: TRBV5-1
abundance: NA
j_gene: TRBJ2-5
CDR3aa: ASSPGGTGGQETQY

v_gene: TRBV7-2
abundance: few
j_gene: TRBJ1-5
CDR3aa: ASSSGGYAPQH

v_gene: TRBV5-1
abundance: few
j_gene: TRBJ2-7
CDR3aa: ASSVRDRGYEQY

v_gene: TRBV7-2
abundance: NA
j_gene: TRBJ2-3
CDR3aa: ASSTLLIGTQY

v_gene: TRBV29-1
abundance: NA
j_gene: TRBJ2-1
CDR3aa: SVVAGGTYNEQF

v_gene: TRBV29-1
abundance: NA
j_gene: TRBJ1-2
CDR3aa: SAGPGQGVYGYT

v_gene: TRBV10-3
abundance: NA
j_gene: TRBJ2-6
CDR3aa: AISKGGQGKANVLT

v_gene: TRBV18
abundance: NA
j_gene: TRBJ1-2
CDR3aa: ASSPRASQVYGYT

v_gene: TRBV9
abundance: few
j_gene: TRBJ1-1
CDR3aa: ASSLDRGTEAF